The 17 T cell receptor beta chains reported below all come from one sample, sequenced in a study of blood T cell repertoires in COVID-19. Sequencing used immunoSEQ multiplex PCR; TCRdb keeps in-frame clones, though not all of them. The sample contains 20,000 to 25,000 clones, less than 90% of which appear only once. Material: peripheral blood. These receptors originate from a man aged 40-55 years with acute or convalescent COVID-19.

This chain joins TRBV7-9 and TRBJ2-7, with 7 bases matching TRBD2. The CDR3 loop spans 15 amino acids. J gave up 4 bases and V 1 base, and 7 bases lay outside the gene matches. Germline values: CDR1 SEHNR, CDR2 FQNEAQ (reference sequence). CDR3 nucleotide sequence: TGTGCCAGCAGCTTAGAGGGCGGGAGAGAATACGAGCAGTACTTC. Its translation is CASSLEGGREYEQYF.

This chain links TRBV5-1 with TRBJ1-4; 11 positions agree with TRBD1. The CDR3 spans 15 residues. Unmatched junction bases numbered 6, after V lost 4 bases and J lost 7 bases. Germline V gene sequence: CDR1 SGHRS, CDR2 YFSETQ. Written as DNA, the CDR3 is TGCGCCAGCAGCACCGGACAGGGGGCTTCTGAAAAACTGTTTTTT. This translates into CASSTGQGASEKLFF.

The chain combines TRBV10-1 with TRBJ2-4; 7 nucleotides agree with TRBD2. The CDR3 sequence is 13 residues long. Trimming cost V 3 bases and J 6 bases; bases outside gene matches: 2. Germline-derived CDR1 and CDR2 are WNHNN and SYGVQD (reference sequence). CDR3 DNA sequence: TGCGCCAGCAGTGAATTAGCGGGAAACATTCAGTACTTC. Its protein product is CASSELAGNIQYF.

CDR3 protein: CASSRGVMNTEAFF. In DNA form, the CDR3 reads TGTGCCAGCTCACGCGGGGTCATGAACACTGAAGCTTTCTTT. V gene TRBV18 combines with J gene TRBJ1-1; D not certain. Germline CDR1 reads KGHSH; CDR2 reads LQKENI. Trimming shortened V by 4 bases and J by 0 bases, and 9 bases separated the two germline ends. This CDR3 contains 14 residues.

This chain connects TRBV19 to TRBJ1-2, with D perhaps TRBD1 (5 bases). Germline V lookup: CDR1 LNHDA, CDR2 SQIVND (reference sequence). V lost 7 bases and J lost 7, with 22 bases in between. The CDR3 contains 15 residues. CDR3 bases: TGTGCCAGTACCGTCGTCGCCCAGGGAAAAGGTGGCTACACCTTC. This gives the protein CASTVVAQGKGGYTF.

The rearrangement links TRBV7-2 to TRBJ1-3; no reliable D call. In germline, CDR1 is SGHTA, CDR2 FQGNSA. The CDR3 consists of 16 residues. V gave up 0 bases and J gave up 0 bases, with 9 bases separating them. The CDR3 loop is CASSLAGHDSGNTIYF. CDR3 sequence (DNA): TGTGCCAGCAGCTTAGCTGGGCACGACTCTGGAAACACCATATATTTT.

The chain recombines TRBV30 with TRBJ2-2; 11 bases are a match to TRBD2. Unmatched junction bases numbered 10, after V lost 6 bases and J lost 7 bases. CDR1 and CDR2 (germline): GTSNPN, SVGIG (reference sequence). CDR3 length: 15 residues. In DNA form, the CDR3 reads TGTGCCTGCCAGACTAGCGGGAACTTAGGCGGGGAGCTGTTTTTT. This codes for CACQTSGNLGGELFF.

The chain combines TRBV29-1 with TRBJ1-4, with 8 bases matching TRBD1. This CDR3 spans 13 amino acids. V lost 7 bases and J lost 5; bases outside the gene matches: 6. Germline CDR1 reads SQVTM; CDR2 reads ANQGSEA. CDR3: CSANGQGNEKLFF. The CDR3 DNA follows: TGCAGCGCAAATGGACAGGGAAATGAAAAACTGTTTTTT.

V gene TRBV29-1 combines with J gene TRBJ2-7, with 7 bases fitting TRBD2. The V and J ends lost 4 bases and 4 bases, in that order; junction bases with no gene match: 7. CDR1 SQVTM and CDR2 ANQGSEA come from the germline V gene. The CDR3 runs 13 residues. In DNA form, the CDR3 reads TGCAGCGTTGGGGAGGGAGGGCAATACGAGCAGTACTTC. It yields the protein CSVGEGGQYEQYF.

The CDR3 DNA reads TGTGCCAGCAGCTTATCCCTACAGGAAGAGACCCAGTACTTC. This sequence encodes CASSLSLQEETQYF. The chain is built from TRBV7-6 and TRBJ2-5; D possibly corresponds to TRBD1 (5 bases). The CDR3 has 14 amino acids. V gave up 2 bases and J gave up 3 bases, with 10 bases separating them. Germline V gene lookup returns CDR1 SGHVS and CDR2 FNYEAQ.

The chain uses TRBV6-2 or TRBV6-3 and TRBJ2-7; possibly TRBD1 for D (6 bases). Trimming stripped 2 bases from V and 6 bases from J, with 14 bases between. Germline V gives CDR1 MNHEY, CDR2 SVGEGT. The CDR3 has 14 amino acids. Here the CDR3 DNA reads TGTGCCAGCAGTTACGGGGGCCCAGAGGGCGAGCAGTACTTC. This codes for CASSYGGPEGEQYF.

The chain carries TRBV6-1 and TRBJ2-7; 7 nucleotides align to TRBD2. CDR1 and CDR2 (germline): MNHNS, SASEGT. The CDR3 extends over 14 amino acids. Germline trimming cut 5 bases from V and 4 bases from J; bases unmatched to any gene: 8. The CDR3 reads CASSSAGRWYEQYF. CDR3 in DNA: TGTGCCAGCAGTTCAGCGGGACGATGGTACGAGCAGTACTTC.

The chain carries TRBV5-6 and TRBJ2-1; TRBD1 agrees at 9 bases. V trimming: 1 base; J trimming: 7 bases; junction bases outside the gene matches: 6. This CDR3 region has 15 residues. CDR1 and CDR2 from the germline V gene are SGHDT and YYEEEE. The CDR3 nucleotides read TGTGCCAGCAGCTTGACCGGACAGGGGCGGAATGAGCAGTTCTTC. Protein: CASSLTGQGRNEQFF.

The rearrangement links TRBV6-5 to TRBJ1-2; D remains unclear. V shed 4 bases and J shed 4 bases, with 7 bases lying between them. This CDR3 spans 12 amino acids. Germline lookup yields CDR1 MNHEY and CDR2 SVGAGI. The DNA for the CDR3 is TGTGCCAGCAGTTTTACAGCCTATGGCTACACCTTC. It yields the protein CASSFTAYGYTF.

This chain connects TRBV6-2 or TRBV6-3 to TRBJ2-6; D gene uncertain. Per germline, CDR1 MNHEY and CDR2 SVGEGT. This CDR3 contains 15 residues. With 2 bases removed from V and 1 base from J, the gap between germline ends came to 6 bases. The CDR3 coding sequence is TGTGCCAGCAGTTACGCGTCTTCTGGGGCCAACGTCCTGACTTTC. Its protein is CASSYASSGANVLTF.

The CDR3 sequence is CASSPNRGSYGYTF. The DNA of the CDR3 is TGTGCCAGCTCACCAAACCGGGGTAGCTATGGCTACACCTTC. The chain joins TRBV18 to TRBJ1-2; D ambiguous. V was cut by 2 bases and J by 4 bases, with 11 bases left in between. Per the germline V gene, CDR1 is KGHSH and CDR2 is LQKENI. The CDR3 runs to 14 residues.

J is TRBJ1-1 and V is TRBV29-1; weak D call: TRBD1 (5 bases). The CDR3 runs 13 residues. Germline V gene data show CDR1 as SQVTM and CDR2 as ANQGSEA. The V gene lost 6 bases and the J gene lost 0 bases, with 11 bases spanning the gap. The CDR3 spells CSVLTAVNTEAFF. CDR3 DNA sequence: TGCAGCGTCCTGACAGCTGTGAACACTGAAGCTTTCTTT.